Following are 8 T cell receptor beta chains from one sample sequenced in a study of blood T cell repertoires in COVID-19. Libraries were prepared by immunoSEQ multiplex PCR; TCRdb keeps only in-frame clonotypes and omits some of them. The sample has around 140,000 clones, around 81% seen once. Sequencing was done on a sample of peripheral blood. The receptors derive from a woman aged 55 to 70 with active or convalescent COVID-19.

The chain recombines TRBV6-5 with TRBJ2-7; D possibly corresponds to TRBD2 (6 bases). V was pared by 0 bases and J by 5 bases, with 14 bases between. The CDR3 loop spans 15 amino acids. Per the germline V gene, CDR1 is MNHEY and CDR2 is SVGAGI. CDR3 DNA sequence: TGTGCCAGCAGTTACTCGGAGGGAGGAGGGCACGAGCAGTACTTC. Residues: CASSYSEGGGHEQYF.

The rearrangement joins TRBV2 to TRBJ1-2, with 11 bases matching TRBD1. J was trimmed by 3 bases and V by 7 bases; bases with no gene match: 7. Per the germline V gene, CDR1 is SNHLY and CDR2 is FYNNEI. CDR3 length: 15 amino acids. The CDR3 DNA follows: TGTGCCAGCATGGCGGACAGGGGGCCCCACTATGGCTACACCTTC. Its translation is CASMADRGPHYGYTF.

The chain uses TRBV6-5 and TRBJ1-2; 7 nucleotides agree with TRBD1. V lost 8 bases to trimming and J lost 4 bases; unmatched junction nucleotides: 10. The CDR3 is made up of 14 amino acids. CDR1 is MNHEY, CDR2 SVGAGI, per germline. CDR3 in DNA: TGTGCCAGCTATCTCAGACAGGGTGGCTATGGCTACACCTTC. Encoded protein: CASYLRQGGYGYTF.

V gene TRBV3-1 (or the pseudogene TRBV3-2) combines with J gene TRBJ1-2; 7 bases are a match to TRBD1. Germline V gene lookup returns CDR1 LGHDT and CDR2 YNNKEL (reference sequence). The CDR3 has 14 residues. With 4 bases clipped from V and 1 base from J, the junction kept 3 bases outside the gene matches. The DNA of the CDR3 is TGTGCCAGCAGCCTAGGGACAGATAACTATGGCTACACCTTC. This sequence encodes CASSLGTDNYGYTF.

DNA of the CDR3: TGTGCCTGGAGTCCCGGGCTAGCGGGAGTTTACGAGCAGTACTTC. It translates to CAWSPGLAGVYEQYF. The chain has TRBV30 and TRBJ2-7; 10 nucleotides line up with TRBD2. Germline V gene lookup returns CDR1 GTSNPN and CDR2 SVGIG (reference sequence). The V and J ends lost 2 bases and 4 bases, in that order; junction bases with no gene match: 8. This CDR3 contains 15 residues. Combining the CDR3 with reference TRBV30 and TRBJ2-7 gives the whole variable domain SQTIHQWPATLVQPVGSPLSLECTVEGTSNPNLYWYRQAAGRGLQLLFYSVGIGQISSEVPQNLSASRPQDRQFILSSKKLLLSDSGFYLCAWSPGLAGVYEQYFGPGTRLTVT.

This chain uses TRBV5-6 with TRBJ2-3, with a possible D match to TRBD2 (6 bases). CDR1 is SGHDT and CDR2 is YYEEEE in the germline V gene. Trimming took off 4 bases at V and 0 bases at J, with 9 bases between the two ends. The CDR3 has 14 residues. CDR3 amino acids: CASSVGTSTDTQYF. CDR3 nucleotides: TGTGCCAGCAGCGTAGGGACTAGCACAGATACGCAGTATTTT.

This clone was counted once. The V call is TRBV3-1 (or the pseudogene TRBV3-2), the J call TRBJ1-2, with a tentative D call TRBD1 (6 bases). Trimming pared 7 bases from V and 2 bases from J, leaving 14 bases between. CDR1 LGHDT and CDR2 YNNKEL come from the germline V gene (reference sequence). The CDR3 is made up of 14 amino acids. DNA for the CDR3: TGTGCCAGCAACAACCGGGACATCAACTATGGCTACACCTTC. Translating it yields CASNNRDINYGYTF.

The chain combines TRBV4-2 with TRBJ1-1, with D unresolved. CDR1 LGHNA and CDR2 YNFKEQ come from the germline V gene. Deletions cut 3 bases from V and 0 bases from J, with 14 bases between. The CDR3 extends over 16 amino acids. CDR3 loop: CASSQASRSMNTEAFF. In DNA form, the CDR3 reads TGTGCCAGCAGCCAGGCCAGTAGGAGCATGAACACTGAAGCTTTCTTT.